Each of the 26 T cell receptor beta chains below was sequenced from the same sample in a study of T cells in Graves' hyperthyroidism and ophthalmopathy. The investigators amplified TCR beta CDR3 regions from RNA transcripts. HTBI primers were the set used in a first-round RT-PCR of the TCR CDR3. TCRdb re-called the multiplex PCR reads through MiXCR, storing one row per CDR3 protein. The sample records 490,000 or so distinct CDR3 sequences, 15% to 20% being singletons. Sequenced input: blood. Source of these receptors: a man in his forties or fifties with Graves' ophthalmopathy.

The chain is built from TRBV5-4 and TRBJ2-1, with D possibly matching TRBD2 (5 bases). Germline V gives CDR1 SGHNT, CDR2 YYREEE (reference sequence). Trimming left V 2 bases short and J 8 bases short, with 14 bases between. The CDR3 is made up of 14 amino acids. The CDR3, as DNA: TGTGCCAGCAGCTTTGGCCTAGCTCAGGATGAGCAGTTCTTC. Amino acids: CASSFGLAQDEQFF.

This clonotype has a single count. This rearrangement joins TRBV20-1 to TRBJ2-1, with 7 bases fitting TRBD1. This CDR3 comprises 14 residues. Looked up from germline, CDR1 is DFQATT and CDR2 is SNEGSKA (reference sequence). V gave up 5 bases and J gave up 6 bases; unmatched junction bases: 10. CDR3 in amino acids: CSAPDRFGINEQFF. CDR3 sequence (DNA): TGCAGTGCTCCGGACAGGTTTGGGATCAATGAGCAGTTCTTC.

The V call is TRBV27, the J call TRBJ2-2, with 9 nucleotides matching TRBD2. V shed 7 bases and J 1 base; nucleotides not matched to a gene: 10. Germline CDR1 reads MNHEY; CDR2 reads SMNVEV (reference sequence). This CDR3 is built from 17 residues. The CDR3 region is CASNSVGREGNTGELFF. The CDR3, as DNA: TGTGCCAGCAACAGCGTGGGGCGGGAGGGGAACACCGGGGAGCTGTTTTTT.

This clonotype was recorded at least ten times. V is TRBV14 and J is TRBJ2-7, with 8 bases aligning to TRBD2. The CDR3 is made up of 15 amino acids. V lost 2 bases and J lost 3; bases outside the gene matches: 6. Germline CDR1 reads SGHDN; CDR2 reads FVKESK. The CDR3 sequence: CASSQLPGGLYEQYF. The CDR3 coding sequence is TGTGCCAGCAGCCAACTCCCGGGAGGGCTCTACGAGCAGTACTTC.

This clonotype was detected ten times or more. This CDR3 is CASSPRSGILGNTIYF. The CDR3 nucleotides read TGTGCCAGCAGCCCGCGATCCGGGATCCTGGGAAACACCATATATTTT. The chain recombines TRBV3-1 with TRBJ1-3, with unresolved D. CDR1 and CDR2 (germline): LGHDT, YNNKEL (reference sequence). Trimming removed 4 bases from V and 4 bases from J, with 17 bases in between. CDR3 length: 16 amino acids.

Here the CDR3 DNA reads TGCAGTGCTAGAGATCCGGCAGCAAATCAGCCCCAGCATTTT. Protein: CSARDPAANQPQHF. This sequence joins TRBV20-1 and TRBJ1-5; D is unresolved. The V end lost 0 bases, the J end lost 4 bases, and 10 bases lay between the germline ends. The germline V gene has CDR1 DFQATT and CDR2 SNEGSKA (reference sequence). This CDR3 has 14 amino acids.

The chain joins TRBV30 to TRBJ1-1, with D hard to call. The V gene lost 2 bases and the J gene lost 1 base, with 11 bases spanning the gap. This CDR3 has 14 residues. The germline gives CDR1 GTSNPN, CDR2 SVGIG (reference sequence). The CDR3 DNA reads TGTGCCTGGAGTAAAGAGACCCCGAACACTGAAGCTTTCTTT. The encoded protein is CAWSKETPNTEAFF.

CDR3 sequence (DNA): TGTGCCAGCAGTTTTCCGGGAGGGAGAGCAGATACGCAGTATTTT. This gives the protein CASSFPGGRADTQYF. The chain is built from TRBV28 and TRBJ2-3; 8 bases are a match to TRBD2. V was pared by 3 bases and J by 4 bases, with 6 bases of the junction left unmatched. Germline V gene lookup returns CDR1 MDHEN and CDR2 SYDVKM. The CDR3 consists of 15 residues.

This clonotype was observed at least ten times. The gene calls are TRBV6-1 and TRBJ2-1; unclear D gene. CDR1 and CDR2 from the germline V gene are MNHNS and SASEGT. CDR3 length: 12 amino acids. Trimming removed 2 bases at V and 4 bases at J, with 3 bases between. The DNA for the CDR3 is TGTGCCAGCAGTGAAAGGTACAATGAGCAGTTCTTC. The encoded protein is CASSERYNEQFF.

This clonotype has ten or more counts. The chain links TRBV28 to TRBJ2-7, with TRBD2 matching 13 bases. V trimming: 6 bases; J trimming: 7 bases; junction bases outside the gene matches: 12. The CDR3 is made up of 16 amino acids. The germline V gene has CDR1 MDHEN and CDR2 SYDVKM. In DNA, the CDR3 is TGTGCCAGCAGCTTTACTAGCGGGAGGGCCCGGGATGAGCAGTACTTC. This sequence encodes CASSFTSGRARDEQYF.

This chain links TRBV7-2 with TRBJ2-5, with 8 bases identical to TRBD2. The V segment lost 6 bases and the J segment 1 base; nucleotides outside the gene matches: 7. The CDR3 has 15 residues. Germline CDR1 and CDR2: SGHTA and FQGNSA. CDR3 in amino acids: CASRRGLALQETQYF. The CDR3 bases are TGTGCCAGCAGACGAGGACTAGCCCTCCAAGAGACCCAGTACTTC. Supplemented by reference TRBV7-2 and TRBJ2-5, the full variable domain reads GAGVSQSPSNKVTEKGKDVELRCDPISGHTALYWYRQSLGQGLEFLIYFQGNSAPDKSGLPSDRFSAERTGGSVSTLTIQRTQQEDSAVYLCASRRGLALQETQYFGPGTRLLVL.

The V gene is TRBV6-2 or TRBV6-3, the J gene TRBJ1-6; TRBD1 aligns across 7 bases. The germline V gene has CDR1 MNHEY and CDR2 SVGEGT. The CDR3 length is 14 residues. V lost 6 bases, J lost 10 bases, and 9 bases stayed unmatched. The DNA of the CDR3 is TGTGCCAGCAGCTTCGACAGGGTAGAATCACCCCTCCACTTT. It is translated as CASSFDRVESPLHF.

This clonotype was recorded at least ten times. V usage is TRBV3-1 and J usage is TRBJ2-3; D remains unclear. The CDR3 is 13 residues long. Germline V gives CDR1 LGHDT, CDR2 YNNKEL (reference sequence). The ends were cut back, 3 bases at V and 2 bases at J, with 6 bases in the middle. The CDR3 spells CASSQELTDTQYF. In nucleotides, the CDR3 is TGTGCCAGCAGCCAGGAACTCACAGATACGCAGTATTTT.

The rearrangement uses TRBV7-9 and TRBJ1-5, with D hard to call. The CDR3 length is 14 residues. V lost 5 bases and J 3 bases, leaving 11 bases between the germline ends. The germline V gene encodes CDR1 SEHNR and CDR2 FQNEAQ (reference sequence). This CDR3 reads CASSPSDYNQPQHF. For the CDR3, the DNA is TGTGCCAGCAGCCCGTCAGATTACAATCAGCCCCAGCATTTT.

This chain joins TRBV11-1 and TRBJ1-1; the match to TRBD1 covers 9 bases. Germline V gene lookup returns CDR1 SGHAT and CDR2 FQDESV (reference sequence). The CDR3 extends over 13 amino acids. The V and J ends lost 3 bases and 10 bases, in that order; junction bases with no gene match: 6. The DNA of the CDR3 is TGTGCCAGCAGCTTTACAGGGGGCGCCGGAGCTTTCTTT. Protein sequence: CASSFTGGAGAFF.

In its sample, this clonotype was seen a few times. A much larger clone differs by one base, so this may be a read error. This chain links TRBV7-9 with TRBJ2-1; TRBD1 aligns across 7 bases. CDR3 length: 15 residues. V was clipped by 4 bases and J by 2 bases; unmatched bases: 5. Looked up from germline, CDR1 is SEHNR and CDR2 is FQNEAQ (reference sequence). The CDR3 DNA sequence: TGTGCCAGCAGCTCTCGACAGGGAACCTACAATGAGCAGTTCTTC. This translates into CASSSRQGTYNEQFF.

In this sample, this clonotype turned up a few times. The chain is built from TRBV6-1 and TRBJ2-5; D perhaps matches TRBD1 (5 bases). The CDR3 consists of 14 residues. Germline V gene lookup returns CDR1 MNHNS and CDR2 SASEGT. V was pared by 4 bases and J by 7 bases, with 16 bases between. CDR3 loop: CASSVTGSVGTQYF. CDR3 nucleotides: TGTGCCAGCAGTGTTACAGGTTCTGTAGGGACCCAGTACTTC.

The chain is built from TRBV5-1 and TRBJ2-3; tentatively, D is TRBD1 (6 bases). Trimming left V 4 bases short and J 2 bases short, with 14 bases between. Germline CDR1 SGHRS, CDR2 YFSETQ. CDR3 size: 15 residues. The CDR3 region has the DNA TGCGCCAGCAGCCCTTCAGGGGCCACCACAGATACGCAGTATTTT. Translating gives CASSPSGATTDTQYF.

This clonotype was seen only a few times. The rearrangement links TRBV6-1 to TRBJ2-3; D may be TRBD2 (6 bases). Germline lookup yields CDR1 MNHNS and CDR2 SASEGT. V was pared by 3 bases and J by 0 bases, with 10 bases between. The CDR3 runs to 15 residues. CDR3 DNA sequence: TGTGCCAGCAGTGAGGAGGGGAAGAGCACAGATACGCAGTATTTT. It encodes CASSEEGKSTDTQYF.

The CDR3 bases are TGTGCCTGGAGTGGGGGCTTTAGCAATCAGCCCCAGCATTTT. Protein product: CAWSGGFSNQPQHF. The chain recombines TRBV30 with TRBJ1-5; possible D gene TRBD1, 5 bases. Germline CDR1 reads GTSNPN; CDR2 reads SVGIG (reference sequence). The ends were cut back, 1 base at V and 0 bases at J, with 7 bases in the middle. The CDR3 runs to 14 residues.

In its sample, this clonotype was seen a few times. The rearrangement joins TRBV29-1 to TRBJ2-7; D is possibly TRBD1 (6 bases). Germline lookup yields CDR1 SQVTM and CDR2 ANQGSEA. This CDR3 has 12 residues. Trimming stripped 6 bases from V and 2 bases from J, with 11 bases between. The CDR3: CSVAAGAYEQYF. In DNA form, the CDR3 reads TGCAGCGTGGCAGCAGGGGCCTACGAGCAGTACTTC.

Ten or more counts support this clonotype. The V call is TRBV28, the J call TRBJ2-7; 9 bases are shared with TRBD1. Germline-derived CDR1 and CDR2 are MDHEN and SYDVKM. The CDR3 is made up of 15 amino acids. With 6 bases clipped from V and 5 bases from J, the junction kept 11 bases outside the gene matches. CDR3 coding DNA: TGTGCCAGCAGCCCCGGGACAGGGATTCGGCACGAGCAGTACTTC. This translates into CASSPGTGIRHEQYF.

This clonotype was recorded at least ten times. The chain joins TRBV20-1 to TRBJ2-7, with D perhaps TRBD1 (5 bases). The CDR3 is 14 residues long. V lost 6 bases to trimming and J lost 5 bases, with 20 bases between them. Germline V lookup: CDR1 DFQATT, CDR2 SNEGSKA (reference sequence). The CDR3: CSATPTAPQDEQYF. CDR3 in DNA: TGCAGTGCCACCCCGACAGCACCCCAGGACGAGCAGTACTTC.

This clonotype occurred a few times. The chain carries TRBV9 and TRBJ1-4, with a weak D call TRBD1 (6 bases). V lost 7 bases and J 3 bases, leaving 10 bases between the germline ends. Germline CDR1 SGDLS, CDR2 YYNGEE. The CDR3 runs 13 residues. The DNA of the CDR3 is TGTGCCAGCCAACAGGGACCTAATGAAAAACTGTTTTTT. Translated, it gives CASQQGPNEKLFF.

V is TRBV27 and J is TRBJ1-1; tentatively, D is TRBD1 (6 bases). The CDR3 spans 14 residues. Germline loops: CDR1 MNHEY, CDR2 SMNVEV (reference sequence). Trimming pared 6 bases from V and 6 bases from J, leaving 17 bases between. The CDR3 sequence: CASSHGTFQSEAFF. The CDR3 DNA reads TGTGCCAGCAGCCACGGGACATTCCAATCTGAAGCTTTCTTT.

This clonotype was observed a handful of times. The chain links TRBV20-1 to TRBJ2-1, with D possibly called TRBD1 or TRBD2 (5 bases each). CDR1 and CDR2 from the germline V gene are DFQATT and SNEGSKA (reference sequence). The CDR3 has 14 residues. Trimming took 1 base from V and 0 from J, leaving 7 bases between them. The CDR3 nucleotides are TGCAGTGCTAGAGGGGGACCCTCCTACAATGAGCAGTTCTTC. It is translated as CSARGGPSYNEQFF.